This T cell receptor (beta chain) emerged from a study of blood T cell repertoires in COVID-19. For the study at large: The origin of the acute and convalescent COVID-19 samples was the United States, Italy and Spain. The cDNA or gDNA used as material had been derived from T cells, B-cell-depleted T cells, or PBMCs.

The CDR3 loop spans 13 amino acids. CDR1 and CDR2 from the germline V gene are KGHSH and LQKENI. Germline trimming cut 6 bases from V and 5 bases from J; bases unmatched to any gene: 5. The table lists this clone with a few counts. The cohort comprised adults aged about 18 to 100 years residing in about two dozen US areas. As handled by the study authors: Reference gene primer amplification in the assay estimated nucleated cell counts. Profiling relied on immunoSEQ multiplex PCR, and the TCRdb table lists in-frame clones only, not all of them. That table gives V, J and clone size, and the DNA gave D and trimming. Of approximately 240,000 clones in the sample, roughly 80% were seen once.

Sequencing was done on a sample of PBMCs or T cells enriched from blood (not recorded which). The source is a woman between 40 and 55 years old with acute COVID-19. V usage is TRBV18 and J usage is TRBJ1-2, with 8 positions matching TRBD1. As DNA, the CDR3 is TGTGCCAGCTCCCCGGGACAGGCTTATGGCTACACCTTC. Amino acids: CASSPGQAYGYTF.